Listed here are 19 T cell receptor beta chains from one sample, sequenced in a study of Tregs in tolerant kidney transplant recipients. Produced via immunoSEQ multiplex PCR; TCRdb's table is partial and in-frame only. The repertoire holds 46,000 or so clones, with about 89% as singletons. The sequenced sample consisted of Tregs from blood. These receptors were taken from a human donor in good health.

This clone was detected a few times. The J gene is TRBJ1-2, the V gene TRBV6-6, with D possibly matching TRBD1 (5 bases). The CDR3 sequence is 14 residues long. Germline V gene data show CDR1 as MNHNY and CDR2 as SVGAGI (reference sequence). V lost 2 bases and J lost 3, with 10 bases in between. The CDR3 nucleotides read TGTGCCAGCAGTTACGGGGGAGGGGACTATGGCTACACCTTC. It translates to CASSYGGGDYGYTF.

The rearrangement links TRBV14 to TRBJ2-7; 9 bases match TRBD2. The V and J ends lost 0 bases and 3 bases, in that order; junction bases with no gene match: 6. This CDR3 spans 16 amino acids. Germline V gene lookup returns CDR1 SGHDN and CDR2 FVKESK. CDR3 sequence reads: CASSQDPRGRVYEQYF. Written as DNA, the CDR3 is TGTGCCAGCAGCCAAGATCCGCGCGGGAGGGTCTACGAGCAGTACTTC.

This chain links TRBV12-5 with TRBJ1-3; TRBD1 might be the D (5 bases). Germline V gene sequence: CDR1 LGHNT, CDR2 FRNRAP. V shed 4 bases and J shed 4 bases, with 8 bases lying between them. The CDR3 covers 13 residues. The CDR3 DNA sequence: TGTGCTAGTGGTTCAGGGTACGGAAACACCATATATTTT. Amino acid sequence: CASGSGYGNTIYF.

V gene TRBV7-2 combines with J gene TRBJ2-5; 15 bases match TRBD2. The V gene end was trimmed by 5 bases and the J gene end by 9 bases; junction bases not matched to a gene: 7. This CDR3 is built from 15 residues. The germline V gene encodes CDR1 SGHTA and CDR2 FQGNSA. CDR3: CASSPYGLAGGSQYF. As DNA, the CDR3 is TGTGCCAGCAGCCCCTATGGACTAGCGGGGGGGTCCCAGTACTTC. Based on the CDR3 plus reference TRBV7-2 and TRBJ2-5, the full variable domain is GAGVSQSPSNKVTEKGKDVELRCDPISGHTALYWYRQSLGQGLEFLIYFQGNSAPDKSGLPSDRFSAERTGGSVSTLTIQRTQQEDSAVYLCASSPYGLAGGSQYFGPGTRLLVL.

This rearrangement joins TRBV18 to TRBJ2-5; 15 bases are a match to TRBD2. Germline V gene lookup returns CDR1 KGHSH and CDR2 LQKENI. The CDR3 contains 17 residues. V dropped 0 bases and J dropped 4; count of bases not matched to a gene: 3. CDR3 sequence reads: CASSPPGLAGGIETQYF. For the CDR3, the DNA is TGTGCCAGCTCACCACCGGGACTAGCGGGGGGAATAGAGACCCAGTACTTC.

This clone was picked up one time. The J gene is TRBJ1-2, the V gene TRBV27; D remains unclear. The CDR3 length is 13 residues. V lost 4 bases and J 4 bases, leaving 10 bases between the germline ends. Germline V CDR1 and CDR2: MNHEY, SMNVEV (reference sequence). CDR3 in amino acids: CASSSDGLYGYTF. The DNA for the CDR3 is TGTGCCAGCAGTTCAGACGGACTCTATGGCTACACCTTC.

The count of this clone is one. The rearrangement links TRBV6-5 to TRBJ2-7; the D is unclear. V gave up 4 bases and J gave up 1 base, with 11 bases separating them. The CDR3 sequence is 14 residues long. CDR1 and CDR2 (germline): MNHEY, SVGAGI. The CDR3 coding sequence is TGTGCCAGCAGTTGGATAGTCGGTTCCTACGAGCAGTACTTC. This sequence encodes CASSWIVGSYEQYF.

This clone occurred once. The CDR3 DNA is TGTGCCAGCAGCTTGGGGGACAGGGTGAACACCGGGGAGCTGTTTTTT. Translation gives CASSLGDRVNTGELFF. The gene calls are TRBV5-4 and TRBJ2-2, with TRBD1 matching 9 bases. Germline assignment: CDR1 SGHNT and CDR2 YYREEE (reference sequence). J gave up 1 base and V 0 bases, and 1 base lay outside the gene matches. The CDR3 length is 16 residues.

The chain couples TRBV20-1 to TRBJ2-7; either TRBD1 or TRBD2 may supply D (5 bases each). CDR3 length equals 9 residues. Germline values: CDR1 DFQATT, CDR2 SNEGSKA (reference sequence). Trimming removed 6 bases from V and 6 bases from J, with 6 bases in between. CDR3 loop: CSAGREQYF. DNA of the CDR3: TGCAGTGCGGGACGCGAGCAGTACTTC.

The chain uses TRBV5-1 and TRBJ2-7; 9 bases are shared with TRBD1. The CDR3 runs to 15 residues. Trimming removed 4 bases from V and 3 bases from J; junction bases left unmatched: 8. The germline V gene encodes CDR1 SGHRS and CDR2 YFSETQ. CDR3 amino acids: CASSRLDRGGYEQYF. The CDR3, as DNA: TGCGCCAGCAGCCGTCTGGACAGGGGCGGCTACGAGCAGTACTTC.

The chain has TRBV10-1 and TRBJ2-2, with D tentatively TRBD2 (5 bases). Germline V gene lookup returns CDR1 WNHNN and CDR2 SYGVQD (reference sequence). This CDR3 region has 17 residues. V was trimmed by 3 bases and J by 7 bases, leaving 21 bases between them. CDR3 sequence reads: CASSESGVVGRLGELFF. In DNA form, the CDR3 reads TGCGCCAGCAGTGAAAGCGGAGTAGTAGGGCGCCTCGGGGAGCTGTTTTTT.

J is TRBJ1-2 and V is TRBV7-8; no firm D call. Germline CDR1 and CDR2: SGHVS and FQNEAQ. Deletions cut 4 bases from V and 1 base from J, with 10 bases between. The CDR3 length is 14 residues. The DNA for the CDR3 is TGTGCCAGCAGCTCGAGACGGAATAACTATGGCTACACCTTC. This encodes CASSSRRNNYGYTF.

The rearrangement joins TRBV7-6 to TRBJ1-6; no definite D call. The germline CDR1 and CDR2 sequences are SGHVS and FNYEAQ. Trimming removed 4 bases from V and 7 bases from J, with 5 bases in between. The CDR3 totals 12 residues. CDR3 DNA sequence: TGTGCCAGCAGCTCGGTGAATTCACCCCTCCACTTT. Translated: CASSSVNSPLHF. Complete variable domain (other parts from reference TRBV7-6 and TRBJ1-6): GAGVSQSPRYKVTKRGQDVALRCDPISGHVSLYWYRQALGQGPEFLTYFNYEAQQDKSGLPNDRFSAERPEGSISTLTIQRTEQRDSAMYRCASSSVNSPLHFGNGTRLTVT.

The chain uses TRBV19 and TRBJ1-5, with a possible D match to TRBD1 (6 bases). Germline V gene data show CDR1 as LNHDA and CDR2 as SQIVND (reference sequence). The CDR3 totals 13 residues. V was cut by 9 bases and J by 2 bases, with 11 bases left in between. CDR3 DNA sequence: TGTGCCAGCAACCACAGGGGCAATCAGCCCCAGCATTTT. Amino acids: CASNHRGNQPQHF.

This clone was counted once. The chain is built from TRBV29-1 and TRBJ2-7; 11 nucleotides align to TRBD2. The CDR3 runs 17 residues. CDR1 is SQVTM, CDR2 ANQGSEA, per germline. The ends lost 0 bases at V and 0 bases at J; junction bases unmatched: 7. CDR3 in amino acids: CSVEDWTSGLSSYEQYF. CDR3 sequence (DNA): TGCAGCGTTGAAGACTGGACTAGCGGGTTATCCTCCTACGAGCAGTACTTC.

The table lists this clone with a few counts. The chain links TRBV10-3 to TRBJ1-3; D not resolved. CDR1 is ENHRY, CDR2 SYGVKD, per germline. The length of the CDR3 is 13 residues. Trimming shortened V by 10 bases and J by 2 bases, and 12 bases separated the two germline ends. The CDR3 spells CATKPGTGNTIYF. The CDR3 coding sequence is TGTGCCACAAAACCGGGGACTGGAAACACCATATATTTT.

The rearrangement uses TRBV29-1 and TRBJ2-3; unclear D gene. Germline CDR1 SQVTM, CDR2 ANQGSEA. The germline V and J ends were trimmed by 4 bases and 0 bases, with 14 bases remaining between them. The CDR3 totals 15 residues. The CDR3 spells CSVVPVFSSTDTQYF. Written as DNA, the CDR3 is TGCAGCGTTGTTCCCGTGTTTTCTAGCACAGATACGCAGTATTTT.

In nucleotides, the CDR3 is TGCGCCAGCAGTTTAGCGGGGGGCGTACGCTCCTACAATGAGCAGTTCTTC. This translates into CASSLAGGVRSYNEQFF. V usage is TRBV10-1 and J usage is TRBJ2-1, with 10 bases matching TRBD2. This CDR3 spans 17 amino acids. CDR1 is WNHNN and CDR2 is SYGVQD in the germline V gene (reference sequence). The V gene end was trimmed by 5 bases and the J gene end by 0 bases; junction bases not matched to a gene: 7.

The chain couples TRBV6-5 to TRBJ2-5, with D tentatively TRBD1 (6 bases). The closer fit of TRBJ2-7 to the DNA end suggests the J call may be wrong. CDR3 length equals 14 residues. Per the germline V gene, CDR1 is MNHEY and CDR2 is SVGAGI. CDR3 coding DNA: TGTGCCAGCAGTTATGGGCGGACAGAATACGAGCAGTACTTC. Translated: CASSYGRTEYEQYF.